The 7 T cell receptor beta chains below were found in one sample sequenced in a study of shared clonotypes between healthy human individuals. The data were produced by immunoSEQ multiplex PCR, yet TCRdb's version contains in-frame clones alone and is incomplete. The sample consists of over a million clones, roughly 96% of them appearing once. What was sequenced was naive CD4+ T cells sorted from blood. Subset of the sample: CD45RA+ positively selected. The receptors stem from a man aged 30-40 years in good health.

This chain joins TRBV9 and TRBJ1-4; D may be TRBD1 (6 bases). This CDR3 comprises 16 residues. V gave up 0 bases and J gave up 0 bases, with 9 bases separating them. The germline V gene has CDR1 SGDLS and CDR2 YYNGEE. The CDR3 region has the DNA TGTGCCAGCAGCGTAGACAGGGCGGCAACTAATGAAAAACTGTTTTTT. Translation: CASSVDRAATNEKLFF.

The chain couples TRBV30 to TRBJ1-2, with 7 nucleotides matching TRBD1. The CDR3 is made up of 18 amino acids. CDR1 is GTSNPN, CDR2 SVGIG, per germline (reference sequence). Unmatched junction bases numbered 23, after V lost 8 bases and J lost 2 bases. The CDR3 region has the DNA TGTGCCGGGACCGGGACAGATTTTCCCACCCCTGCCAACTATGGCTACACCTTC. Translating it yields CAGTGTDFPTPANYGYTF.

V and J are TRBV5-1 and TRBJ2-3, with TRBD2 matching 9 bases. Germline values: CDR1 SGHRS, CDR2 YFSETQ. The V and J ends lost 4 bases and 6 bases, in that order; junction bases with no gene match: 9. The CDR3 runs 15 residues. The CDR3 bases are TGCGCCAGCAGCGGGGGCGCGGGAGGGCGGGATACGCAGTATTTT. Translated: CASSGGAGGRDTQYF.

This clone was recorded once. Within the sample, other DNA sequences also encode this same CDR3. This chain uses TRBV9 with TRBJ1-1, with D uncertain. This CDR3 is built from 14 residues. Germline values: CDR1 SGDLS, CDR2 YYNGEE. Trimming stripped 2 bases from V and 2 bases from J, with 10 bases between. The CDR3 region has the DNA TGTGCCAGCAGCGTCGGCCCGGAAAACACTGAAGCTTTCTTT. As protein: CASSVGPENTEAFF. The full variable domain, its missing parts supplied by reference TRBV9 and TRBJ1-1, is DSGVTQTPKHLITATGQRVTLRCSPRSGDLSVYWYQQSLDQGLQFLIQYYNGEERAKGNILERFSAQQFPDLHSELNLSSLELGDSALYFCASSVGPENTEAFFGQGTRLTVV.

The V gene is TRBV7-6, the J gene TRBJ2-1, with D possibly matching TRBD1 (5 bases). Germline loops: CDR1 SGHVS, CDR2 FNYEAQ. This CDR3 is built from 13 residues. Trimming removed 1 base from V and 8 bases from J, with 9 bases in between. CDR3 bases: TGTGCCAGCAGCTTAGGCAGGGCTTATGAGCAGTTCTTC. This sequence encodes CASSLGRAYEQFF.

This clone was recorded a few times. This sequence joins TRBV10-3 and TRBJ1-1; no clear D. Trimming left V 5 bases short and J 6 bases short, with 7 bases between. This CDR3 comprises 11 residues. Germline V lookup: CDR1 ENHRY, CDR2 SYGVKD. Here the CDR3 reads CAISTGAEAFF. The CDR3, as DNA: TGTGCCATCAGTACCGGGGCTGAAGCTTTCTTT.

The V gene is TRBV18, the J gene TRBJ1-1; D is unresolved. Trimming took off 3 bases at V and 3 bases at J, with 8 bases between the two ends. CDR3 length: 13 amino acids. Germline V gene data show CDR1 as KGHSH and CDR2 as LQKENI. The CDR3 loop is CASSPKKDTEAFF. The CDR3 nucleotides read TGTGCCAGCTCACCTAAAAAGGACACTGAAGCTTTCTTT.